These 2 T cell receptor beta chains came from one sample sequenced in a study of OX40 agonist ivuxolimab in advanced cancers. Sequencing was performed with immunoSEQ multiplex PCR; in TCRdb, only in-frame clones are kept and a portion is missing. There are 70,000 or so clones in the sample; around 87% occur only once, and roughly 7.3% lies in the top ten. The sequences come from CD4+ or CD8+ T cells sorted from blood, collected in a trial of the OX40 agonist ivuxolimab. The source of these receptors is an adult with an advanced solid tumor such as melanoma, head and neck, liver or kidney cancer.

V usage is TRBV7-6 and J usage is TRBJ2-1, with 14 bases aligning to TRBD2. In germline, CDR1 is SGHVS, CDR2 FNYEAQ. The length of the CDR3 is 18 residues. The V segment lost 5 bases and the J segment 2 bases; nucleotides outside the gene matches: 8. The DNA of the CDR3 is TGTGCCAGCAGCCTGGGGACTAGCGGGAGTCTCGCCTACAATGAGCAGTTCTTC. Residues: CASSLGTSGSLAYNEQFF.

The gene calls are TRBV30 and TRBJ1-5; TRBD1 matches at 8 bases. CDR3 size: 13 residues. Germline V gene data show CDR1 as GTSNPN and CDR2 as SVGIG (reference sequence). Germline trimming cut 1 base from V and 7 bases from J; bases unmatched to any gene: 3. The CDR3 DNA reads TGTGCCTGGAGTGCCCACAGGGGGCAGCCCCAGCATTTT. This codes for CAWSAHRGQPQHF.